The sequence of this T cell receptor beta chain was determined in a study of Graves' ophthalmopathy and Graves' hyperthyroidism listed by TCRdb under 2018. Some background on the complete study: Hyperthyroidism was defined as stable when no progression to ophthalmopathy occurred within 18 months of follow-up. TCR beta repertoire signatures were used to distinguish Graves' ophthalmopathy from Graves' hyperthyroidism and to predict progression to ophthalmopathy. In total, under 150 blood samples were TCR-sequenced: roughly 45 ophthalmopathy, 75 hyperthyroidism and some 17 hyperthyroidism-to-ophthalmopathy patients. To explore V-J signatures that separate ophthalmopathy from hyperthyroidism, a discovery set of about 98 patients was enrolled, consisting of under 50 with ophthalmopathy and fewer than 60 with stable hyperthyroidism. An independent validation cohort comprised 18 hyperthyroidism patients and roughly 15 patients who later progressed from hyperthyroidism to ophthalmopathy. In several hyperthyroidism patients, the T-cell repertoires found in thyroid tissue were compared with those found in blood. Following sample collection, hyperthyroidism patients were given methimazole at a starting dose of 30 mg daily, and ophthalmopathy patients were given high-dose intravenous methylprednisolone. The research as a whole found: Most expanded thyroid clonotypes with frequency above 0.001 were also detected in blood, suggesting blood repertoires may reflect the thyroid immune response. In validation, the model predicted ophthalmopathy progression with more than 55% sensitivity and less than 80% specificity; eleven to twelve predicted patients were CT-confirmed with GO in a median of roughly 6.8 months. In cross-validation, the 13-signature model distinguished ophthalmopathy from stable hyperthyroidism with roughly 90% sensitivity and around 81% specificity, and in the test set the corresponding values were about 80% and 75%. Sample size was not predetermined statistically, and investigators were not blinded to group allocation.

Hyperthyroidism patients were newly diagnosed, were aged 18 to 65 years, and had a disease duration under 2 months. Patients with other autoimmune diseases, uncontrolled infections, pregnancy or lactation were excluded from the study. Diagnosis was based on clinical symptoms, serum thyroxine, TRAb, thyroid ultrasound and orbital computed tomography. Total RNA was extracted using Trizol reagent, and RNA quality was checked on an Agilent 2100 Bioanalyzer. This clonotype was seen ten or more times. What this receptor recognizes is not known. No base quality information exists; no much larger clone differs at one position. For repertoire sequencing, the TCR beta CDR3 regions were amplified from RNA transcripts. A first-round RT-PCR used HTBI primers with the Qiagen OneStep RT-PCR kit, followed by a second-round multiplex PCR, size selection and purification. Libraries were sequenced paired-end with 100 bp reads on an Illumina HiSeq2000. The authors' pipeline ran thus. SOAPnuke was used for read processing, and reads with adapters, uncalled bases, a mean Phred below 15, or no exact constant-primer or identifier match were discarded. High-quality paired reads were merged with COPE v1.2.5. Unique nucleotide sequences were defined as clonotypes and aligned to IMGT TRB V, D and J references using MiTCR v1.1. Only V-J combinations with frequency above 0.0001 were analysed, covering over 98% of repertoires. For each V-J combination, a TCR clonal expansion and chaos score was defined as F50 clonal expansion divided by the chaos observed in the TCRdist matrix. Welch's t-statistics and random forest were used to reduce features to some 13 V-J combinations, which were fed into a naive Bayes classifier. Thyroid-blood repertoire similarity was quantified with the Morisita-Horn index. TCRdb cleaned the public reads at Q25 with fastp, built clones with MiXCR and kept in-frame beta chains. Entries that share a CDR3 protein sequence are merged under the most common genes and DNA. Clone size and V and J calls follow TCRdb, not the original study. The sample profile shows about 1.2 million distinct CDR3 sequences; 35% to 40% of them were found once. The ten largest make up 11% of the sample.

The germline V gene (reference sequence) sets CDR1 to DFQATT and CDR2 to SNEGSKA. V is trimmed back by 0 bases and J by 6 bases, and the junction contains 9 bases that no gene match accounts for. Measured from the cysteine to the phenylalanine, the CDR3 is 15 residues long. Only the CDR3 DNA is retained, 45 bases long and in frame from the first base. This chain is built from TRBV20-1 and TRBJ1-1; 8 nucleotides in the junction match TRBD1. Sequenced material: peripheral blood or thyroid tissue (not recorded which). This receptor was identified in an adult man with Graves' hyperthyroidism. CDR3 region: CSARDPKTGVAEAFF. In nucleotides, the sequence is TGCAGTGCTAGAGATCCAAAGACAGGGGTTGCTGAAGCTTTCTTT.